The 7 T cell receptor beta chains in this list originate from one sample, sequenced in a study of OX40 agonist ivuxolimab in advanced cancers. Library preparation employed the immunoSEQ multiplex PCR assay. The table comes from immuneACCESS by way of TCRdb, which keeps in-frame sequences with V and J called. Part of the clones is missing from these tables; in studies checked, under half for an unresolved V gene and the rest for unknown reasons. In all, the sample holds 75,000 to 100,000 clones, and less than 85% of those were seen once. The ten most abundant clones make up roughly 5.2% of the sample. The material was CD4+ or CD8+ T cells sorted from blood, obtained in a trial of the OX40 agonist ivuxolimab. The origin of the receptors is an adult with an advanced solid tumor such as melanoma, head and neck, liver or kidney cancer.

CDR3 amino acids: CASSPRGGGSNEQFF. As DNA, the CDR3 is TGTGCCAGCAGCCCCCGGGGGGGCGGTAGCAATGAGCAGTTCTTC. This chain joins TRBV7-2 and TRBJ2-1; TRBD2 matches at 8 bases. Per germline, CDR1 SGHTA and CDR2 FQGNSA. Unmatched junction bases numbered 9, after V lost 5 bases and J lost 6 bases. CDR3 size: 15 residues.

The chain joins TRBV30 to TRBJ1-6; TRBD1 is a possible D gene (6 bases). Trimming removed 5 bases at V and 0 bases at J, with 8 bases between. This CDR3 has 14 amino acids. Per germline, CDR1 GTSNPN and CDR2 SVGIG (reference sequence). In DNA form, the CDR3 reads TGTGCCTGGGAGGGGGTCTCCTATAATTCACCCCTCCACTTT. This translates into CAWEGVSYNSPLHF. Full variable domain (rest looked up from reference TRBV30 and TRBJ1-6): SQTIHQWPATLVQPVGSPLSLECTVEGTSNPNLYWYRQAAGRGLQLLFYSVGIGQISSEVPQNLSASRPQDRQFILSSKKLLLSDSGFYLCAWEGVSYNSPLHFGNGTRLTVT.

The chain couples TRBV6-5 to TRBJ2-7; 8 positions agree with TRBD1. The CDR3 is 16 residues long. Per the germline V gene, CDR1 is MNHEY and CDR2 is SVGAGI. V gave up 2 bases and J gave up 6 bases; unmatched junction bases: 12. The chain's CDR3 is CASSYTRTGPLGEQYF. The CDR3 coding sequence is TGTGCCAGCAGTTACACTAGGACAGGGCCCCTCGGCGAGCAGTACTTC.

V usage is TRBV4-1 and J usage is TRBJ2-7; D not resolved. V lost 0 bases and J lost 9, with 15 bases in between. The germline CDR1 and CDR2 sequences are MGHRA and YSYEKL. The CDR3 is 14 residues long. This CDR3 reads CASSQDSQPLRQYF. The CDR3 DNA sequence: TGCGCCAGCAGCCAAGATTCACAGCCGTTAAGGCAGTACTTC.

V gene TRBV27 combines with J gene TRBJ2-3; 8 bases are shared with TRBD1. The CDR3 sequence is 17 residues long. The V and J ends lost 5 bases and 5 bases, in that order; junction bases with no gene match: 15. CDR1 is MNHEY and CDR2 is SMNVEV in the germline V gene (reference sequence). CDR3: CASSPFTFGQGEDTQYF. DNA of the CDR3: TGTGCCAGCAGTCCCTTTACCTTCGGACAGGGCGAAGATACGCAGTATTTT.

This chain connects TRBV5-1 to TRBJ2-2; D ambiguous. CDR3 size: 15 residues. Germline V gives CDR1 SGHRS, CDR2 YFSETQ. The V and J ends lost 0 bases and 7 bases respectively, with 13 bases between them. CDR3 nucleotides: TGCGCCAGCAGCTTGGGTCTAGGTCCAGGCGGGGAGCTGTTTTTT. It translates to CASSLGLGPGGELFF.

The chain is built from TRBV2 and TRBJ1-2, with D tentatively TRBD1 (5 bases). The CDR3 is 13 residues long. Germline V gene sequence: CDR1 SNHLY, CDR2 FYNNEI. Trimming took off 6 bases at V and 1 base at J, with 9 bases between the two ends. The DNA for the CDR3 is TGTGCCAGCAGCGCGGACAATAACTATGGCTACACCTTC. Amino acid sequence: CASSADNNYGYTF.